This T cell receptor (beta chain) was sequenced during a study of blood T cells in healthy people across ages. Study results and limitations: Roughly linear age-related decline in beta diversity appeared, significant by age roughly 40. Total diversity from one million sequenced T cells was likely underestimated. Higher diversity, along with more naive CD4+ cells, distinguished long-lived donors from aged donors.

A J-beta primer mix and a sample-barcoded 5' primer were used in a second PCR of about 7 to 12 cycles. MiXCR, applied by TCRdb to the 5' RACE reads, yields one record per CDR3 protein. The top ten hold about a quarter of the sample, which has hundreds of thousands of distinct CDR3 sequences, 62% seen once. As concerns this clonotype: What it recognizes is unknown. One junction end disagrees with the germline gene, perhaps due to a read error.

For every donor, a draw yielded approximately 9.8 milliliters of peripheral blood. This TCR derives from a man younger than 45 in good health. What was sequenced was blood.

CDR3 sequence: CASSDSVRGETQYF. As DNA, the CDR3 is TGTGCCAGCAGTGACTCGGTCAGGGGGGAGACCCAGTACTTC. The chain combines TRBV6-2 or TRBV6-3 with TRBJ2-5, with TRBD1 matching over 7 bases. Looked up from germline, CDR1 is MNHEY and CDR2 is SVGEGT. There are 14 residues in the CDR3.